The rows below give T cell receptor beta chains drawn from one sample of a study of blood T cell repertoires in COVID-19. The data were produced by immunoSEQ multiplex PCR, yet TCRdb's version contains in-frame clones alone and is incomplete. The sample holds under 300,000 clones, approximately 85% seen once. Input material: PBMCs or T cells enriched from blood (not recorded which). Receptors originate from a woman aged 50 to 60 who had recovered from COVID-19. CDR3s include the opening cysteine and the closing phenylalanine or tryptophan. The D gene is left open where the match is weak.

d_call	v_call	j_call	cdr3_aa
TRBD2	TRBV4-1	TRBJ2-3	CASSRTSGRAADTQYF
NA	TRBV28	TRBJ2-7	CASTDNRAYEQYF
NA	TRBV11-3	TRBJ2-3	CASSLAGGSYSTDTQYF
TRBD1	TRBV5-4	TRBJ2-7	CASSLAGGQGLRYEQYF
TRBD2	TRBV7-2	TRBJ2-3	CASSLGGIAGSSTDTQYF
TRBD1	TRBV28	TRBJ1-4	CASSFQGGEKLFF
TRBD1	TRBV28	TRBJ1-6	CASSLGQGNSPLHF
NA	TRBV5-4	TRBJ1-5	CASSLAGGPSNQPQHF
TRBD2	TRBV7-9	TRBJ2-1	CASSPGLAGGPTYNEQFF
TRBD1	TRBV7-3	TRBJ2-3	CASSTRTGGITDTQYF
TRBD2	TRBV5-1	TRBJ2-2	CASSLEAAGGGTGELFF
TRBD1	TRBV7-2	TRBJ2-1	CASSRTGGEQFF
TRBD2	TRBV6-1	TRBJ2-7	CASSELAGGSYEQYF
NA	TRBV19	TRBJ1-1	CASSIYGQPEAFF
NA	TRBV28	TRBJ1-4	CASSSGDNEKLFF
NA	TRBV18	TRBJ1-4	CASSPEEKKLFF
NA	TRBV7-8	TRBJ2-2	CASSSATGELFF
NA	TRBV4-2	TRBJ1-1	CASSQDAAGNTEAFF
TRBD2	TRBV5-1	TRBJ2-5	CASSRGLAETQYF
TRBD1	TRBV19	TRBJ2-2	CASSQDRVGTGELFF
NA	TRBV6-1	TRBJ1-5	CASSERSQPQHF
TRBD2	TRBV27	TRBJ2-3	CASSVTSGYTDTQYF
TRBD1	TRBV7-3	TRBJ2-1	CASSRRTGGAGRYNEQFF
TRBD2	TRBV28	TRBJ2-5	CASTRLAGGAETQYF
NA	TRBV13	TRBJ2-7	CASTPGKLVSYEQYF
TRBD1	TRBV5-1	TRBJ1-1	CASSFTTGVASEAFF
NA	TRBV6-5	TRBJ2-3	CATKGGGASDTQYF
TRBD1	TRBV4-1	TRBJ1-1	CASSEQQGDTEAFF
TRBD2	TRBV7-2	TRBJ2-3	CASSPGVGLAGVMDTQYF
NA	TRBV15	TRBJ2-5	CATSRDVTGLETQYF
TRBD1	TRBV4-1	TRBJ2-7	CASSQTDRVDLAPPYEQYF
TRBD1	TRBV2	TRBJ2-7	CASSVDSRTGGLYEQYF
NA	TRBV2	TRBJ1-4	CANRQGPNEKLFF
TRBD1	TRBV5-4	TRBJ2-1	CASSGPGTGDNEQFF
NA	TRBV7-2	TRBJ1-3	CASSLERMGNTIYF
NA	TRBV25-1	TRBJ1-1	CASSQEASNTEAFF
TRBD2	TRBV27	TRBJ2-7	CASSSTSANNLRTYEQYF
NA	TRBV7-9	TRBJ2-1	CASSRTGTEQFF
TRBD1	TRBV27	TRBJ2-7	CASSMTGGVSYEQYF
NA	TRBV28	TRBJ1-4	CASSLGQTTNEKLFF
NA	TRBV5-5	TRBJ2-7	CASNPAADSYEQYF
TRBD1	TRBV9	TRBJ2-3	CASSVQGAQDTQYF
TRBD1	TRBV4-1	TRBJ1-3	CASSQGQGFIAGNTIYF
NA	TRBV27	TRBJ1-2	CASRPDGQGYGYTF
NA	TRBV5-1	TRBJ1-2	CASSYDGYYGYTF
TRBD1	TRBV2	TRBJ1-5	CASSPPRTGKISNQPQHF
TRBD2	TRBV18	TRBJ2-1	CASSPPGGYNEQFF
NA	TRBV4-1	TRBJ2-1	CASSQDARGARINEQFF
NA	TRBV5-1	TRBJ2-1	CASSLKFLSGITYNEQFF
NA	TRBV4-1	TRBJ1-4	CASSQDGWGASEKLFF
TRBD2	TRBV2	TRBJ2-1	CASSLAGDLGEQFF
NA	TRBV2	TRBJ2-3	CASKRQIYTDTQYF
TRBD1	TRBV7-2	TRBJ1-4	CASTGGRVEKLFF
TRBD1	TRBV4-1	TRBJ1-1	CASSLSDRANTEAFF
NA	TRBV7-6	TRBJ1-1	CASSKGPRRENTEAFF
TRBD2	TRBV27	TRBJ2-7	CASSTSGNYEQYF